The 32 T cell receptor beta chains given below trace back to one sample, sequenced in a study of shared clonotypes between healthy human individuals. Profiled with immunoSEQ multiplex PCR; TCRdb holds only in-frame clones, not every one. The table records millions of clones, around 94% of them present only once. The sample was naive CD4+ T cells sorted from blood. Documented subset: CD45RA+ positively selected. Every receptor here comes from a man between 18 and 35 years old in good health.

The chain joins TRBV7-2 to TRBJ2-1, with 7 positions matching TRBD2. V lost 6 bases and J lost 9; bases outside the gene matches: 2. The CDR3 sequence is 11 residues long. Germline V gene sequence: CDR1 SGHTA, CDR2 FQGNSA. The DNA for the CDR3 is TGTGCCAGCAGGCTAGCGGTTGAGCAGTTCTTC. This encodes CASRLAVEQFF.

In the case of this clone: The same CDR3 arises from other DNA sequences in this sample as well. The chain couples TRBV11-3 to TRBJ2-5; the D is unclear. In germline, CDR1 is SGHNT, CDR2 YENEEA. Deletions cut 1 base from V and 1 base from J, with 7 bases between. CDR3 length: 14 residues. As DNA, the CDR3 is TGTGCCAGCAGCTTAGGGGGTAGCCAAGAGACCCAGTACTTC. It translates to CASSLGGSQETQYF.

V is TRBV5-6 and J is TRBJ1-6; D not certain. The CDR3 is made up of 12 amino acids. CDR1 SGHDT and CDR2 YYEEEE come from the germline V gene. The V and J ends lost 4 bases and 9 bases respectively, with 8 bases between them. The CDR3 region is CASSPSGSPLHF. The CDR3 DNA is TGTGCCAGCAGCCCATCGGGTTCACCCCTCCACTTT.

The rearrangement uses TRBV7-2 and TRBJ2-4; D not resolved. This CDR3 region has 15 residues. V was clipped by 4 bases and J by 0 bases, with 10 bases between them. The germline CDR1 and CDR2 sequences are SGHTA and FQGNSA. CDR3 sequence (DNA): TGTGCCAGCAGCTCGGTGGTTCTAGCCAAAAACATTCAGTACTTC. Translating gives CASSSVVLAKNIQYF.

The chain links TRBV7-9 to TRBJ1-2, with D unresolved. Germline lookup yields CDR1 SEHNR and CDR2 FQNEAQ (reference sequence). The CDR3 runs to 13 residues. The V end was cut by 3 bases, the J end by 8 bases, with 13 bases between. CDR3 in DNA: TGTGCCAGCAGCTTCCTTTCGCGAGAAGGCTACACCTTC. Translated, it gives CASSFLSREGYTF.

The chain uses TRBV5-1 and TRBJ1-2, with TRBD1 matching 7 bases. V lost 4 bases to trimming and J lost 0 bases; unmatched junction nucleotides: 6. Germline V lookup: CDR1 SGHRS, CDR2 YFSETQ. The CDR3 runs 15 residues. Here the CDR3 DNA reads TGCGCCAGCAGCCCGTTGGGACAGCCTAACTATGGCTACACCTTC. Protein: CASSPLGQPNYGYTF.

The genes are TRBV19 and TRBJ2-5, with 7 bases identical to TRBD1. The J segment lost 5 bases and the V segment lost 6 bases, leaving 9 bases of the junction unmatched. The CDR3 length is 14 residues. Germline-derived CDR1 and CDR2 are LNHDA and SQIVND (reference sequence). The CDR3 sequence: CASSPTGAGETQYF. The CDR3 nucleotides are TGTGCCAGTAGCCCTACAGGGGCGGGTGAGACCCAGTACTTC.

V and J are TRBV7-6 and TRBJ2-2; 9 bases fit TRBD2. The CDR3 is 17 residues long. Germline V CDR1 and CDR2: SGHVS, FNYEAQ. V lost 5 bases to trimming and J lost 6 bases; unmatched junction nucleotides: 13. DNA of the CDR3: TGTGCCAGCAGCCCCGCCCCTAGCGGGATTTTGGCCGGGGAGCTGTTTTTT. Its protein is CASSPAPSGILAGELFF.

This clone was picked up one time. The chain's CDR3 is CASSYSGRVGTEAFF. CDR3 coding DNA: TGTGCCAGCAGTTACTCGGGACGGGTGGGCACTGAAGCTTTCTTT. The rearrangement links TRBV6-5 to TRBJ1-1; maybe TRBD1 (5 bases). The germline V and J ends were trimmed by 0 bases and 4 bases, with 12 bases remaining between them. Germline CDR1 reads MNHEY; CDR2 reads SVGAGI. The CDR3 covers 15 residues.

This clone was detected only once. This chain uses TRBV2 with TRBJ2-7, with D possibly matching TRBD1 (6 bases). V gave up 7 bases and J gave up 0 bases, with 10 bases separating them. CDR1 is SNHLY and CDR2 is FYNNEI in the germline V gene. The CDR3 length is 13 residues. The CDR3 nucleotides read TGTGCCAGCATCGGGACACCCTCCTACGAGCAGTACTTC. As protein: CASIGTPSYEQYF. Full variable domain (rest looked up from reference TRBV2 and TRBJ2-7): EPEVTQTPSHQVTQMGQEVILRCVPISNHLYFYWYRQILGQKVEFLVSFYNNEISEKSEIFDDQFSVERPDGSNFTLKIRSTKLEDSAMYFCASIGTPSYEQYFGPGTRLTVT.

The rearrangement joins TRBV20-1 to TRBJ2-3; D is perhaps TRBD1 or TRBD2 (6 bases each). Trimming stripped 6 bases from V and 10 bases from J, with 14 bases between. The CDR3 sequence is 11 residues long. Germline loops: CDR1 DFQATT, CDR2 SNEGSKA (reference sequence). The CDR3 DNA follows: TGCAGTGCCCCCTTGGGGGGCGCGCAGTATTTT. This encodes CSAPLGGAQYF.

The chain couples TRBV14 to TRBJ1-5; D gene unclear. V was cut by 5 bases and J by 4 bases, with 9 bases left in between. Germline CDR1 is SGHDN and CDR2 is FVKESK. The CDR3 runs 13 residues. The CDR3 region is CASSAAGNQPQHF. In DNA, the CDR3 is TGTGCCAGCAGCGCGGCAGGAAATCAGCCCCAGCATTTT.

The chain couples TRBV29-1 to TRBJ2-3; 11 nucleotides agree with TRBD2. V shed 6 bases and J 4 bases; nucleotides not matched to a gene: 6. The germline V gene encodes CDR1 SQVTM and CDR2 ANQGSEA. The CDR3 extends over 14 amino acids. Written as DNA, the CDR3 is TGCAGCGTCGAACTAGCGGGAGTTTCAGATACGCAGTATTTT. Amino acid sequence: CSVELAGVSDTQYF.

V and J are TRBV6-1 and TRBJ1-5; D is undetermined. The CDR3 extends over 16 amino acids. Germline values: CDR1 MNHNS, CDR2 SASEGT. Trimming shortened V by 3 bases and J by 3 bases, and 15 bases separated the two germline ends. The CDR3 region has the DNA TGTGCCAGCAGTGATGCGACATCCCGATTCAATCAGCCCCAGCATTTT. It yields the protein CASSDATSRFNQPQHF.

A remark on this clone: The sample has other DNA sequences that encode this CDR3 too. The CDR3 loop reads CASSLVSGNYEQYF. Here the CDR3 DNA reads TGCGCCAGCAGCTTGGTATCAGGGAACTACGAGCAGTACTTC. The V and J genes are TRBV5-1 and TRBJ2-7, with TRBD1 as a possible D gene (5 bases). CDR1 and CDR2 from the germline V gene are SGHRS and YFSETQ. V was cut by 0 bases and J by 3 bases, with 10 bases left in between. This CDR3 comprises 14 residues.

A note on this clone: Within the sample, other DNA sequences also encode this same CDR3. This sequence joins TRBV11-2 and TRBJ1-1; TRBD1 aligns across 7 bases. This CDR3 has 14 amino acids. V trimming: 3 bases; J trimming: 1 base; junction bases outside the gene matches: 2. Germline V CDR1 and CDR2: SGHAT, FQNNGV. In nucleotides, the CDR3 is TGTGCCAGCAGCTTGGACAGGAGGAACACTGAAGCTTTCTTT. Translated: CASSLDRRNTEAFF.

V and J are TRBV5-1 and TRBJ1-3; no firm D call. V lost 1 base and J lost 2, with 13 bases in between. The germline CDR1 and CDR2 sequences are SGHRS and YFSETQ. There are 16 residues in the CDR3. In DNA form, the CDR3 reads TGCGCCAGCAGCTTGTCCGCCCCCGGGCCTGGAAACACCATATATTTT. This translates into CASSLSAPGPGNTIYF.

This clone has just a few counts. The CDR3 protein is CASSESRGTGTNSPLHF. DNA of the CDR3: TGCGCCAGCAGTGAGTCGAGAGGGACAGGGACTAATTCACCCCTCCACTTT. The chain combines TRBV10-2 with TRBJ1-6, with 9 bases aligning to TRBD1. CDR1 and CDR2 (germline): WSHSY, SAAADI. The junction had 6 bases not matched to a gene; V was cut back by 0 bases and J by 6 bases. This CDR3 contains 17 residues.

The chain joins TRBV5-6 to TRBJ2-5; D is unresolved. Trimming pared 0 bases from V and 1 base from J, leaving 10 bases between. The CDR3 is 15 residues long. The V gene's germline CDR1 is SGHDT and CDR2 YYEEEE. CDR3 loop: CASSLVAVSQETQYF. For the CDR3, the DNA is TGTGCCAGCAGCTTGGTAGCTGTGTCCCAAGAGACCCAGTACTTC.

The chain links TRBV7-9 to TRBJ2-7; D possibly corresponds to TRBD2 (5 bases). Germline V gene lookup returns CDR1 SEHNR and CDR2 FQNEAQ (reference sequence). This CDR3 is built from 13 residues. V lost 2 bases and J 6 bases, leaving 11 bases between the germline ends. The CDR3 reads CASSLKQRGEQYF. The CDR3 region has the DNA TGTGCCAGCAGCTTAAAGCAACGGGGCGAGCAGTACTTC.

The chain has TRBV6-5 and TRBJ1-4; TRBD1 matches at 8 bases. This CDR3 has 15 residues. Germline CDR1 and CDR2: MNHEY and SVGAGI. Unmatched junction bases numbered 8, after V lost 6 bases and J lost 5 bases. DNA for the CDR3: TGTGCCAGCAGGCAAAGACAGGGGTTGAATGAAAAACTGTTTTTT. This encodes CASRQRQGLNEKLFF.

The chain couples TRBV9 to TRBJ2-3; unclear D gene. CDR1 is SGDLS and CDR2 is YYNGEE in the germline V gene. V shed 0 bases and J shed 2 bases, with 13 bases lying between them. The CDR3 is 16 amino acids. Here the CDR3 reads CASSVAGSIYTDTQYF. Written as DNA, the CDR3 is TGTGCCAGCAGCGTAGCGGGTAGCATCTACACAGATACGCAGTATTTT.

V and J are TRBV5-1 and TRBJ2-7; 7 bases map to TRBD1. The CDR3 extends over 15 amino acids. The germline gives CDR1 SGHRS, CDR2 YFSETQ. The V gene end was trimmed by 2 bases and the J gene end by 1 base; junction bases not matched to a gene: 6. CDR3 DNA sequence: TGCGCCAGCAGCTTCGACAGGGAGAGGTCCTACGAGCAGTACTTC. This gives the protein CASSFDRERSYEQYF.

V is TRBV27 and J is TRBJ2-3; D perhaps matches TRBD2 (5 bases). The germline V and J ends were trimmed by 1 base and 1 base, with 9 bases remaining between them. The CDR3 consists of 15 residues. In germline, CDR1 is MNHEY, CDR2 SMNVEV (reference sequence). CDR3 sequence: CASSLWDSGTDTQYF. For the CDR3, the DNA is TGTGCCAGCAGTTTATGGGATAGCGGCACAGATACGCAGTATTTT.

The rearrangement links TRBV5-1 to TRBJ1-5; no definite D call. Germline CDR1 and CDR2: SGHRS and YFSETQ. The CDR3 is 16 amino acids. Trimming cost V 4 bases and J 4 bases, with 18 bases left between them. DNA of the CDR3: TGCGCCAGCAGCGCGGTCTCGGTGGCGTTAAATCAGCCCCAGCATTTT. Protein sequence: CASSAVSVALNQPQHF.

The CDR3 DNA reads as TGTGCCAGTAGTACCCCCACCGGGACAGGGATCCGCTATGGCTACACCTTC. Translating gives CASSTPTGTGIRYGYTF. J is TRBJ1-2 and V is TRBV19; TRBD1 agrees at 9 bases. This CDR3 contains 17 residues. Germline assignment: CDR1 LNHDA and CDR2 SQIVND (reference sequence). V lost 4 bases to trimming and J lost 4 bases; unmatched junction nucleotides: 13.

CDR3 sequence reads: CASTRGIRGGRETQYF. The DNA for the CDR3 is TGTGCCAGCACCCGGGGTATTAGGGGGGGCCGGGAGACCCAGTACTTC. The rearrangement links TRBV7-8 to TRBJ2-5; D may be TRBD2 (7 bases). The V gene lost 7 bases and the J gene lost 5 bases, with 23 bases spanning the gap. CDR3 length equals 16 residues. Germline loops: CDR1 SGHVS, CDR2 FQNEAQ.

Written as DNA, the CDR3 is TGTGCCAGCAGCCAACAGGCAGGGACTGGAAACACCATATATTTT. Amino acids: CASSQQAGTGNTIYF. The genes are TRBV14 and TRBJ1-3; a weak D match, TRBD1 (5 bases). Deletions cut 2 bases from V and 2 bases from J, with 10 bases between. Germline lookup yields CDR1 SGHDN and CDR2 FVKESK. This CDR3 comprises 15 residues.

J is TRBJ1-1 and V is TRBV28; D perhaps matches TRBD1 (5 bases). The germline CDR1 and CDR2 sequences are MDHEN and SYDVKM. This CDR3 contains 13 residues. The ends were cut back, 7 bases at V and 4 bases at J, with 13 bases in the middle. The CDR3 region is CASIVFGGTEAFF. CDR3 in DNA: TGTGCCAGCATCGTCTTCGGGGGCACTGAAGCTTTCTTT.

The chain uses TRBV19 and TRBJ2-7; maybe TRBD2 (5 bases). Trimming stripped 5 bases from V and 3 bases from J, with 17 bases between. The CDR3 is 15 amino acids. CDR1 is LNHDA and CDR2 is SQIVND in the germline V gene (reference sequence). The CDR3 here is CASSYTDGGGYEQYF. The CDR3 DNA reads as TGTGCCAGTAGTTATACGGACGGAGGTGGCTACGAGCAGTACTTC.

V gene TRBV29-1 combines with J gene TRBJ2-7; the D gene is possibly TRBD1 (6 bases). Trimming stripped 6 bases from V and 3 bases from J, with 15 bases between. Per germline, CDR1 SQVTM and CDR2 ANQGSEA. This CDR3 contains 13 residues. The CDR3 reads CSVARDTGYEQYF. DNA for the CDR3: TGCAGCGTCGCTCGGGACACGGGCTACGAGCAGTACTTC.

The chain employs TRBV7-2 and TRBJ2-2, with D perhaps assigned TRBD1 or TRBD2 (5 bases each). Germline V gene lookup returns CDR1 SGHTA and CDR2 FQGNSA. The CDR3 is made up of 16 amino acids. Trimming stripped 5 bases from V and 4 bases from J, with 17 bases between. CDR3 sequence (DNA): TGTGCCAGCAGCCCCACCCCGTTGGGGGTCACCGGGGAGCTGTTTTTT. Its protein is CASSPTPLGVTGELFF.